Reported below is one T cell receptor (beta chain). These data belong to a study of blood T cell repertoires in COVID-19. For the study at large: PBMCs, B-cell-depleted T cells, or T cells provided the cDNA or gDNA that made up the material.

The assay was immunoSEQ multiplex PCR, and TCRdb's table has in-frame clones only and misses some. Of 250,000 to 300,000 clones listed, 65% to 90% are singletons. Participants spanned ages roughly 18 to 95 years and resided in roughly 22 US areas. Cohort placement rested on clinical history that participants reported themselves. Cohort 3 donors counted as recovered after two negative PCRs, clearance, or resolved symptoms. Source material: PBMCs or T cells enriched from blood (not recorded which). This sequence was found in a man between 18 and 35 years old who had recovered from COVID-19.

This CDR3 reads CASSYDRAGRRYYGYTF. The CDR3 nucleotides are TGTGCCAGCAGTTACGATAGGGCAGGGCGACGGTACTATGGCTACACCTTC. The rearrangement links TRBV6-2 or TRBV6-3 to TRBJ1-2, with D tentatively TRBD1 (5 bases). This CDR3 contains 17 residues. Trimming cost V 2 bases and J 3 bases, with 19 bases left between them. Per germline, CDR1 MNHEY and CDR2 SVGEGT.